The sample holds a few counts of the clone carrying this TCR beta chain. Its specificity is unknown. This entry belongs to a study of cytomegalovirus exposure and HLA in healthy donors. As for the study in general: The Caucasian-associated ancestry cluster held over 80% of some 420 genotyped donors. Whole-study findings and limits: Accounts indicate the classifier identified cytomegalovirus status with strong specificity and sensitivity. Under in vitro conditions, a few CMV-associated chains were confirmed as specific for CMV antigens. A later analysis revealed that TCR association rates differed between HLA loci, peaking at DRB1 and bottoming out at HLA-C.

A multiplex PCR was run with 60 Vbeta primers and 13 Jbeta primers. Assay used: immunoSEQ multiplex PCR; TCRdb lists only in-frame clones, some missing. Found here are 180,000 or so clones, 65% to 80% of them singletons; the top ten hold 2.5%. The receptor was isolated from a woman in her thirties in good health and CMV-seropositive. Source material: PBMCs.

The CDR3 here is CASSEDRSDTQYF. The DNA of the CDR3 is TGTGCCAGCAGTGAAGACAGGTCTGATACGCAGTATTTT. The chain employs TRBV6-1 and TRBJ2-3, with D possibly TRBD1 on 5 matching bases. Germline V gives CDR1 MNHNS, CDR2 SASEGT. Trimming pared 1 base from V and 6 bases from J, leaving 8 bases between. This CDR3 has 13 amino acids.